The 11 T cell receptor beta chains listed next were all sequenced from one sample in a study of technical replicates of blood from several donors. Produced via immunoSEQ multiplex PCR; TCRdb's table is partial and in-frame only. The sample has 25,000 to 40,000 clones, 90% to 95% seen once; the top ten hold under 5%. The material sequenced was PBMCs. Source of these receptors: a human donor in good health. Some clones in this sample may be carry-over from other donors' samples.

CDR3 protein: CASSLSSTGLNTEAFF. CDR3 nucleotides: TGTGCCAGCTCACTTAGTTCTACAGGGTTGAACACTGAAGCTTTCTTT. The chain combines TRBV18 with TRBJ1-1, with D maybe TRBD1 (6 bases). Germline V gives CDR1 KGHSH, CDR2 LQKENI. Trimming took 4 bases from V and 0 from J, leaving 15 bases between them. This CDR3 is built from 16 residues.

The gene calls are TRBV4-3 and TRBJ1-6; D gene unclear. CDR1 and CDR2 from the germline V gene are LGHNA and YSLEER. This CDR3 has 15 residues. Trimming stripped 8 bases from V and 3 bases from J, with 14 bases between. The CDR3 sequence: CASAPQRNYNSPLHF. The CDR3 nucleotides read TGCGCCAGCGCGCCGCAGAGGAACTATAATTCACCCCTCCACTTT.

The chain is built from TRBV10-3 and TRBJ2-7; D may be TRBD2 (7 bases). Trimming pared 4 bases from V and 3 bases from J, leaving 16 bases between. This CDR3 has 15 amino acids. Germline V lookup: CDR1 ENHRY, CDR2 SYGVKD. DNA for the CDR3: TGTGCCATCAGTGGGGAGGGGGGGACTAACTACGAGCAGTACTTC. Its translation: CAISGEGGTNYEQYF.

This clone was seen once. The rearrangement links TRBV11-2 to TRBJ1-1; D is undetermined. CDR3 length: 13 residues. V was clipped by 3 bases and J by 1 base, with 6 bases between them. CDR1 SGHAT and CDR2 FQNNGV come from the germline V gene. CDR3 nucleotides: TGTGCCAGCAGCTTGTGGGCGAACACTGAAGCTTTCTTT. As protein: CASSLWANTEAFF. Full variable domain (remainder filled in from reference TRBV11-2 and TRBJ1-1): EAGVAQSPRYKIIEKRQSVAFWCNPISGHATLYWYQQILGQGPKLLIQFQNNGVVDDSQLPKDRFSAERLKGVDSTLKIQPAKLEDSAVYLCASSLWANTEAFFGQGTRLTVV.

V is TRBV6-5 and J is TRBJ2-7, with D possibly matching TRBD2 (5 bases). Trimming cost V 0 bases and J 6 bases, with 9 bases left between them. CDR1 is MNHEY and CDR2 is SVGAGI in the germline V gene. The CDR3 is 13 residues long. The CDR3 loop is CASSYSRGIEQYF. CDR3 in DNA: TGTGCCAGCAGTTACTCGAGAGGGATCGAGCAGTACTTC.

The chain combines TRBV10-3 with TRBJ1-6; no clear D gene. The V gene lost 3 bases and the J gene lost 7 bases, with 4 bases spanning the gap. The CDR3 has 12 residues. From germline, CDR1 is ENHRY and CDR2 SYGVKD. Here the CDR3 DNA reads TGTGCCATCAGTGAACAGAATTCACCCCTCCACTTT. It translates to CAISEQNSPLHF.

The chain couples TRBV5-6 to TRBJ2-7, with TRBD1 identical over 7 bases. This CDR3 is built from 16 residues. V gave up 3 bases and J gave up 2 bases; unmatched junction bases: 11. Germline lookup yields CDR1 SGHDT and CDR2 YYEEEE. This chain's CDR3 is CASSYVRQGGAYEQYF. CDR3 sequence (DNA): TGTGCCAGCAGCTACGTCCGACAGGGTGGCGCCTACGAGCAGTACTTC.

The chain has TRBV4-1 and TRBJ1-2; 7 bases map to TRBD1. Germline loops: CDR1 MGHRA, CDR2 YSYEKL. This CDR3 spans 15 amino acids. Unmatched junction bases numbered 9, after V lost 0 bases and J lost 8 bases. The CDR3 bases are TGCGCCAGCAGCCAAGAATTCGGGACAGCAGACGGCTACACCTTC. Protein product: CASSQEFGTADGYTF.

V and J are TRBV5-1 and TRBJ2-1; 8 nucleotides match TRBD1. Germline V gene sequence: CDR1 SGHRS, CDR2 YFSETQ. The CDR3 totals 17 residues. J lost 0 bases, V lost 4 bases, and 9 bases had no gene match. CDR3 amino acids: CASSQVKTGGSYNEQFF. The CDR3 DNA follows: TGCGCCAGCAGCCAAGTTAAAACAGGGGGCTCCTACAATGAGCAGTTCTTC.

The chain couples TRBV5-6 to TRBJ2-7, with 7 bases fitting TRBD1. V shed 4 bases, J shed 2 bases, and the junction held 6 bases outside the gene matches. This CDR3 spans 14 amino acids. The germline V gene has CDR1 SGHDT and CDR2 YYEEEE. CDR3 protein: CASSGWDRAYEQYF. CDR3 in DNA: TGTGCCAGCAGCGGATGGGACAGAGCCTACGAGCAGTACTTC.

The chain combines TRBV7-9 with TRBJ1-6; 8 positions agree with TRBD1. The CDR3 is made up of 14 amino acids. CDR1 and CDR2 from the germline V gene are SEHNR and FQNEAQ (reference sequence). The J segment lost 9 bases and the V segment lost 7 bases, leaving 8 bases of the junction unmatched. CDR3 protein: CASTRTGSASPLHF. CDR3 DNA sequence: TGTGCCAGCACCCGGACAGGGAGTGCTTCACCCCTCCACTTT.